This T cell receptor beta chain originates from a study of OX40 agonist ivuxolimab in advanced cancers. Study findings and constraints: In a subset of nonresponders, normalized T-cell clonal expansion was also low.

In regard to this clone: The antigen remains undetermined.

The V gene's germline CDR1 is SEHNR and CDR2 FQNEAQ (reference sequence). The CDR3 covers 13 residues. V lost 3 bases and J 5 bases, leaving 8 bases between the germline ends. Autoimmune disease history or systemic immunosuppression led to patients being barred. Method: immunoSEQ multiplex PCR; TCRdb's copy keeps in-frame clones and lacks some. The sample contains approximately 6,500 clones, roughly 77% of which appear only once. The chain is built from TRBV7-9 and TRBJ2-1; D unresolved. Sequences were derived from CD4+ or CD8+ T cells sorted from blood, sampled in a trial of the OX40 agonist ivuxolimab. The TCR sequence derives from an adult with an advanced solid tumor such as melanoma, head and neck, liver or kidney cancer. The CDR3 is CASSLVRNNEQFF. CDR3 nucleotides: TGTGCCAGCAGCTTGGTCAGGAACAATGAGCAGTTCTTC.